This T cell receptor beta chain is from a study of T cells in narcolepsy. Background on the study: Donors had narcolepsy type 1 or type 2, or were healthy controls.

Study-level points and caveats: Healthy controls reportedly lacked the autoreactive clonotypes serially found in patients' blood. No autoreactive T cell clone sequences appeared in some memory CD4+ repertoires.

Libraries were prepared by immunoSEQ multiplex PCR; TCRdb keeps only in-frame clonotypes and omits some of them. The data contain 25,000 to 35,000 clones, about nine tenths of them singletons. A note on this clone: Its antigen is currently unknown.

The CDR3 runs to 15 residues. The V gene's germline CDR1 is SGHNT and CDR2 YYREEE (reference sequence). With V trimmed by 3 bases and J by 4 bases, 6 bases remained unmatched. Sequences were obtained from CD45RA- memory CD4+ T cells from PBMCs. V usage is TRBV5-4 and J usage is TRBJ2-7; 11 bases line up with TRBD2. The receptor's source is a human donor with narcolepsy. CDR3 protein: CASSSLAGGPYEQYF. Here the CDR3 DNA reads TGTGCCAGCAGCTCCTTAGCGGGGGGGCCGTACGAGCAGTACTTC.